This T cell receptor beta chain was documented in a study of patients and donors after allogeneic stem cell transplantation. Ten or more counts support this clonotype. V lost 6 bases to trimming and J lost 3 bases, with 18 bases between them. The CDR3 runs 16 residues. Using its own MiXCR run on the RT-PCR reads, TCRdb lists one record per CDR3 protein. The sample shows a few hundred thousand distinct CDR3 sequences, roughly two fifths of them seen only once. Input material: blood, either unsorted or a sorted T cell fraction (not recorded which). The chain couples TRBV12-3 or TRBV12-4 to TRBJ1-5; D unresolved. The TCR was taken from a human donor who was either an allogeneic HSCT recipient or a stem cell or donor lymphocyte infusion donor (not recorded which). It is not recorded whose cells these are; they may come from a transplant donor. This CDR3 is CASRSGRPGSNQPQHF. DNA of the CDR3: TGTGCCAGCAGATCCGGACGGCCTGGCTCCAATCAGCCCCAGCATTTT.